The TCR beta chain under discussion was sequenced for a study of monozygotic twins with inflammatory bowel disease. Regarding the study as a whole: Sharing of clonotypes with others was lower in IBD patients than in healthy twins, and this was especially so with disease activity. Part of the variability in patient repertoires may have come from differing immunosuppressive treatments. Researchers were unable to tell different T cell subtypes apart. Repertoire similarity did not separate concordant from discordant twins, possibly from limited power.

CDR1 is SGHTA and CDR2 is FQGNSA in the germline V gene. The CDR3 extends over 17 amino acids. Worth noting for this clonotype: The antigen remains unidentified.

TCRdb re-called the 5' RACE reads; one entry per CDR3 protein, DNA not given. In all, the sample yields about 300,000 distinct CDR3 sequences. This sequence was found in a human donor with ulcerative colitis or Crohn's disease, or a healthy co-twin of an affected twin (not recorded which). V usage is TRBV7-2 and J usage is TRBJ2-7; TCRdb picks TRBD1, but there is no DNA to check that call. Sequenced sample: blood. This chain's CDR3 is CACSSLNRQGPSYEQYF.